These T cell receptor beta chains were read from a single sample in a study of T-cell memory formation after mild COVID-19. TCRdb re-derived calls from the 5' RACE reads in MiXCR, one entry per CDR3 protein. This table has 450,000 or so distinct CDR3 sequences, about 20% appearing once. The material sequenced was PBMCs or a T cell subset sorted from them (not recorded which). The receptors come from an adult woman who had mild COVID-19 (a few samples of this study predate the infection). Cell type and time point are not known. Each CDR3 is given with its conserved first and last residue. The D gene is left open where the match is weak. Some rows mark clone size as missing; the rest say once, few, many or name a class of expanded clone.

j_call: TRBJ1-2
cdr3_length: 14
clone_size: few
d_call: TRBD1
v_call: TRBV6-1
cdr3_nt: TGTGCCACCCTCCCTCCCGGGACAGGGTATGGCTACACCTTC
cdr3_aa: CATLPPGTGYGYTF

j_call: TRBJ2-3
cdr3_length: 17
clone_size: NA
d_call: NA
v_call: TRBV15
cdr3_nt: TGTGCCACCAGCAGCGCGCGACCAACGCCCTCTTCAGATACGCAGTATTTT
cdr3_aa: CATSSARPTPSSDTQYF

j_call: TRBJ1-2
cdr3_length: 16
clone_size: few
d_call: NA
v_call: TRBV11-2
cdr3_nt: TGTGCCAGCAGCTCCACAGCGGATAGTGACTACTATGGCTACACCTTC
cdr3_aa: CASSSTADSDYYGYTF

j_call: TRBJ2-7
cdr3_length: 13
clone_size: NA
d_call: NA
v_call: TRBV12-3/TRBV12-4
cdr3_nt: TGTGCCAGCAGTTTGGGGTTCTTCTACGAGCAGTACTTC
cdr3_aa: CASSLGFFYEQYF

j_call: TRBJ2-7
cdr3_length: 14
clone_size: NA
d_call: NA
v_call: TRBV4-3
cdr3_nt: TGCGCCAGCAGCCCCCAGCCGGCGGGCTACGAGCAGTACTTC
cdr3_aa: CASSPQPAGYEQYF

j_call: TRBJ2-1
cdr3_length: 14
clone_size: once
d_call: NA
v_call: TRBV30
cdr3_nt: TGTGCCTGGAGTGCTCCTCCGGTGGGAAATGAGCAGTTCTTC
cdr3_aa: CAWSAPPVGNEQFF

j_call: TRBJ2-5
cdr3_length: 15
clone_size: many
d_call: NA
v_call: TRBV11-2
cdr3_nt: TGTGCCAGCAGCACCCACCTCGGAGGGGAAGAGACCCAGTACTTC
cdr3_aa: CASSTHLGGEETQYF

j_call: TRBJ2-7
cdr3_length: 11
clone_size: few
d_call: NA
v_call: TRBV11-3
cdr3_nt: TGTGCCAGCAGCTTAGACTCCGGGCAGTACTTC
cdr3_aa: CASSLDSGQYF

j_call: TRBJ1-6
cdr3_length: 14
clone_size: few
d_call: TRBD1
v_call: TRBV23-1
cdr3_nt: TGCGCCAGCATACCGGGACAGGGGAATTCACCCCTCCACTTT
cdr3_aa: CASIPGQGNSPLHF

j_call: TRBJ1-1
cdr3_length: 14
clone_size: NA
d_call: NA
v_call: TRBV12-3/TRBV12-4
cdr3_nt: TGTGCCAGCAGAACGGACTCCTATTCCACTGAAGCTTTCTTT
cdr3_aa: CASRTDSYSTEAFF

j_call: TRBJ2-7
cdr3_length: 13
clone_size: NA
d_call: NA
v_call: TRBV29-1
cdr3_nt: TGCAGCGCTGTTCGGCCCAGCTCCTACGAGCAGTACTTC
cdr3_aa: CSAVRPSSYEQYF

j_call: TRBJ2-7
cdr3_length: 15
clone_size: few
d_call: TRBD1
v_call: TRBV19
cdr3_nt: TGTGCCAGTAGTATCGCGGACAGGGGGGCCTACGAGCAGTACTTC
cdr3_aa: CASSIADRGAYEQYF

j_call: TRBJ2-7
cdr3_length: 16
clone_size: few
d_call: TRBD1
v_call: TRBV28
cdr3_nt: TGTGCCAGCAGTTCCCCCCCAGGACAGGGCTCGGACGAGCAGTACTTC
cdr3_aa: CASSSPPGQGSDEQYF

j_call: TRBJ2-1
cdr3_length: 14
clone_size: NA
d_call: TRBD1
v_call: TRBV7-9
cdr3_nt: TGTGCCAGCAGCACCACAGGGGTCTACAATGAGCAGTTCTTC
cdr3_aa: CASSTTGVYNEQFF